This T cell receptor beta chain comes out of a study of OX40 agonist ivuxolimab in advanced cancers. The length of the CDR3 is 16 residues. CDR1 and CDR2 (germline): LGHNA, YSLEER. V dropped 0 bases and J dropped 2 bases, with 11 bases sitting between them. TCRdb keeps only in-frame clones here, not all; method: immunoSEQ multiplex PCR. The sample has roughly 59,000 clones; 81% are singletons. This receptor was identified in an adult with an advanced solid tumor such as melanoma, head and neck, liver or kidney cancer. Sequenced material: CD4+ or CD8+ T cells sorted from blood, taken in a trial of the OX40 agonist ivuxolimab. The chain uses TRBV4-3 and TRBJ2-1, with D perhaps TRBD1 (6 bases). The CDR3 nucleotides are TGCGCCAGCAGCCAAGATAACAGGGACGCCTACAATGAGCAGTTCTTC. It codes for CASSQDNRDAYNEQFF.